This T cell receptor (beta chain) was captured by sequencing in a study of blood T cell repertoires in COVID-19. On the study more broadly: The samples span acute and convalescent COVID-19 from the United States, Italy and Spain.

The germline CDR1 and CDR2 sequences are ENHRY and SYGVKD. The CDR3 extends over 14 amino acids. The V and J ends lost 6 bases and 1 base, in that order; junction bases with no gene match: 4. Profiled with immunoSEQ multiplex PCR; TCRdb holds only in-frame clones, not every one. The sample contains roughly 120,000 clones, 82% of which appear only once. V usage is TRBV10-3 and J usage is TRBJ1-1, with 8 bases that match TRBD1. This TCR derives from an older man with acute or convalescent COVID-19. The source material was peripheral blood. The CDR3 coding sequence is TGTGCCATCAGAGACGACAGGGGGAACACTGAAGCTTTCTTT. Its protein product is CAIRDDRGNTEAFF.